The clone carrying this TCR beta chain was counted many times. The junction differs from germline at one of its ends, possibly a read error. The same CDR3 also results from other DNA sequences found in this sample. These data originate in a study of metastatic and nonmetastatic thyroid tumors. Study details: For malignant and benign thyroid patients, tumor or nodule tissue and blood were the sources whose repertoires were compared.

None of the patients had undergone any treatment ahead of thyroid surgery. This CDR3 region has 14 residues. Germline CDR1 reads GTSNPN; CDR2 reads SVGIG (reference sequence). Per the original methods: What underpinned the distant-metastasis classifier for papillary thyroid cancer was the set of CDR3 differences across clinicopathological groups. TCRdb re-called the PCR reads through MiXCR. The V and J calls shown here were made by TCRdb, not taken from the authors' results. This table holds about 93,000 clones, about an eighth found once. The source is a female donor with papillary thyroid cancer or a benign thyroid nodule (not recorded which). Some clones in this sample may be carry-over from other donors' samples. Sequenced: blood. The chain is built from TRBV30 and TRBJ1-6; weak D call: TRBD1 (6 bases). The DNA of the CDR3 is TGTGCCTGGAGTGTTGGGACAACGGTTTCACCCCTTCACTTT. This codes for CAWSVGTTVSPLHF.